The present TCR beta chain was sequenced within a study of spatial heterogeneity in lung cancer. Study-wide results and caveats: Relative to follow-up, resection was when ubiquitous expanded tumor TCRs appeared more in blood.

Sample time point: sample taken at primary tumor resection. At least ten counts were recorded for this clonotype. As yet, its antigen is unknown. From the 5' RACE reads, TCRdb called clonotypes with MiXCR, one entry per CDR3 protein. The profile shows approximately 66,000 distinct CDR3 sequences, around 6% of them singletons. Germline V lookup: CDR1 SGHAT, CDR2 FQNNGV. The germline V and J ends were trimmed by 1 base and 6 bases, with 4 bases remaining between them. The CDR3 covers 12 residues. The sample was PBMCs, taken at surgery. The clonotype was recovered from a female donor with early-stage non-small cell lung cancer. This rearrangement joins TRBV11-2 to TRBJ2-1; D call uncertain. The CDR3 DNA sequence: TGTGCCAGCAGCTTAGTGACCAATGAGCAGTTCTTC. It is translated as CASSLVTNEQFF.